This entry lists 32 T cell receptor beta chains sequenced from one sample in a study of T cell responses to AZD1222 COVID-19 vaccine. TCRdb keeps only in-frame clones here, not all; method: immunoSEQ multiplex PCR. Of approximately 170,000 clones listed, roughly 89% are singletons. Specimen: peripheral blood, collected 28 days after the second AZD1222 dose. Source of these receptors: an adult who received the AZD1222 COVID-19 vaccine.

In nucleotides, the CDR3 is TGCGCCAGCACCCAGGGTGGTAGCGGGGGTTACCGGGTCAATACGCAGTATTTT. It yields the protein CASTQGGSGGYRVNTQYF. The chain uses TRBV10-2 and TRBJ2-3; 9 bases align to TRBD2. Germline V gene lookup returns CDR1 WSHSY and CDR2 SAAADI. This CDR3 is built from 18 residues. V lost 7 bases and J lost 7; bases outside the gene matches: 21.

V is TRBV29-1 and J is TRBJ1-1, with D perhaps matching TRBD1 (5 bases). The CDR3 totals 12 residues. Germline loops: CDR1 SQVTM, CDR2 ANQGSEA. The germline V and J ends were trimmed by 4 bases and 4 bases, with 10 bases remaining between them. The CDR3 coding sequence is TGCAGCGTTGTGGGGCCAGGCACTGAAGCTTTCTTT. It codes for CSVVGPGTEAFF.

The V call is TRBV21-1, the J call TRBJ1-4; the table's D call, TRBD1, has no DNA check behind it. TRBV21-1 is reported as a pseudogene. CDR3 length: 13 residues. Here the CDR3 reads CASLGDRPKGLFF. In nucleotides, the CDR3 is TGTGCCAGCTTGGGGGACAGGCCTAAGGGACTGTTTTTT.

The chain employs TRBV19 and TRBJ1-1; D call uncertain. CDR1 is LNHDA and CDR2 is SQIVND in the germline V gene (reference sequence). Trimming took 7 bases from V and 4 from J, leaving 10 bases between them. CDR3 length equals 12 residues. CDR3 nucleotide sequence: TGTGCCAGTACTCTAGGGCTCACTGAAGCTTTCTTT. This codes for CASTLGLTEAFF.

The V gene is TRBV7-9, the J gene TRBJ1-2; the D gene is possibly TRBD1 (5 bases). V lost 1 base and J 4 bases, leaving 10 bases between the germline ends. CDR3 size: 14 residues. Per the germline V gene, CDR1 is SEHNR and CDR2 is FQNEAQ (reference sequence). Here the CDR3 reads CASSLVDTSYGYTF. CDR3 in DNA: TGTGCCAGCAGCTTAGTGGACACCTCCTATGGCTACACCTTC.

The chain couples TRBV11-1 to TRBJ2-7, with a tentative D call TRBD2 (5 bases). V lost 1 base, J lost 3 bases, and 10 bases lay in between. This CDR3 spans 14 amino acids. In germline, CDR1 is SGHAT, CDR2 FQDESV (reference sequence). The CDR3 nucleotides are TGTGCCAGCAGCTTAGTGGCAGACTACTACGAGCAGTACTTC. The encoded protein is CASSLVADYYEQYF.

This clone was seen only a few times. This chain uses TRBV2 with TRBJ1-2; D is ambiguous. The germline V and J ends were trimmed by 4 bases and 11 bases, with 23 bases remaining between them. The CDR3 totals 15 residues. Germline V gene lookup returns CDR1 SNHLY and CDR2 FYNNEI. The CDR3 protein is CASSGRVSPTIEYTF. The DNA for the CDR3 is TGTGCCAGCAGTGGAAGGGTCAGCCCCACTATCGAGTACACCTTC.

The chain employs TRBV6-1 and TRBJ2-5; 14 positions agree with TRBD2. Germline V gene lookup returns CDR1 MNHNS and CDR2 SASEGT. The V segment lost 4 bases and the J segment 7 bases; nucleotides outside the gene matches: 8. This CDR3 comprises 16 residues. CDR3 protein: CASSGRGLAGVGTQYF. CDR3 coding DNA: TGTGCCAGCAGTGGCCGGGGACTAGCGGGGGTGGGGACCCAGTACTTC.

The chain links TRBV14 to TRBJ2-1, with 8 bases fitting TRBD2. The CDR3 extends over 16 amino acids. Germline trimming cut 0 bases from V and 3 bases from J; bases unmatched to any gene: 4. CDR1 SGHDN and CDR2 FVKESK come from the germline V gene. CDR3 sequence: CASSQDRTSFYNEQFF. In nucleotides, the CDR3 is TGTGCCAGCAGCCAAGATAGGACTAGCTTCTACAATGAGCAGTTCTTC.

This chain joins TRBV30 and TRBJ1-3; D gene unclear. The germline CDR1 and CDR2 sequences are GTSNPN and SVGIG (reference sequence). The CDR3 totals 12 residues. Deletions cut 1 base from V and 1 base from J, with 2 bases between. The CDR3, as DNA: TGTGCCTGGAGTGAATCTGGAAACACCATATATTTT. Its translation: CAWSESGNTIYF.

The chain couples TRBV30 to TRBJ2-1, with 7 bases fitting TRBD2. Germline CDR1 is GTSNPN and CDR2 is SVGIG (reference sequence). V lost 3 bases to trimming and J lost 7 bases; unmatched junction nucleotides: 6. This CDR3 spans 13 amino acids. The CDR3 region has the DNA TGTGCCTGGAGCGGGGGGTCCTCTAATGAGCAGTTCTTC. The encoded protein is CAWSGGSSNEQFF.

The rearrangement joins TRBV6-5 to TRBJ2-1, with TRBD2 matching over 8 bases. CDR1 MNHEY and CDR2 SVGAGI come from the germline V gene. Trimming cost V 5 bases and J 8 bases; bases outside gene matches: 5. This CDR3 contains 13 residues. The CDR3 spells CASSPLAGYEQFF. The CDR3 DNA reads TGTGCCAGCAGTCCCCTAGCGGGCTATGAGCAGTTCTTC.

V and J are TRBV5-6 and TRBJ1-1; D is unclear. The germline V gene encodes CDR1 SGHDT and CDR2 YYEEEE. The CDR3 consists of 15 residues. The V end lost 3 bases, the J end lost 2 bases, and 14 bases lay between the germline ends. This chain's CDR3 is CASSYVYGRNTEAFF. The CDR3 bases are TGTGCCAGCAGCTATGTTTATGGTCGAAACACTGAAGCTTTCTTT.

This rearrangement joins TRBV5-3 to TRBJ2-1, with 13 nucleotides matching TRBD2. TRBV5-3 is sorted into the ORF group, with uncertain function. The V segment lost 0 bases and the J segment 7 bases; nucleotides outside the gene matches: 1. This CDR3 region has 15 residues. CDR3 amino acids: CARSLAGLAGNEQFF. DNA of the CDR3: TGTGCCAGAAGCTTGGCGGGACTAGCGGGGAATGAGCAGTTCTTC.

The chain joins TRBV29-1 to TRBJ1-1, with a possible D match to TRBD1 (6 bases). V lost 7 bases to trimming and J lost 1 base, with 16 bases between them. The CDR3 runs to 14 residues. Germline V gene data show CDR1 as SQVTM and CDR2 as ANQGSEA. CDR3 protein: CSGENRAGNTEAFF. CDR3 DNA sequence: TGCAGCGGCGAGAACAGGGCAGGGAACACTGAAGCTTTCTTT.

The chain is built from TRBV24-1 and TRBJ2-1, with no clear D. The germline V and J ends were trimmed by 8 bases and 7 bases, with 11 bases remaining between them. Per the germline V gene, CDR1 is KGHDR and CDR2 is SFDVKD. The CDR3 length is 12 residues. The CDR3 reads CATTGPANEQFF. Written as DNA, the CDR3 is TGTGCCACCACAGGACCAGCGAATGAGCAGTTCTTC.

CDR3 nucleotides: TGTGCCAGTAGTGTGGGACGGTTGCCCTCTGGGGCCAACGTCCTGACTTTC. Amino acid sequence: CASSVGRLPSGANVLTF. This chain uses TRBV19 with TRBJ2-6; D tentatively reads TRBD1 or TRBD2 (5 bases each). The V gene lost 5 bases and the J gene lost 0 bases, with 14 bases spanning the gap. Germline V gene lookup returns CDR1 LNHDA and CDR2 SQIVND (reference sequence). This CDR3 has 17 amino acids.

This chain links TRBV6-6 with TRBJ1-5, with 9 bases identical to TRBD1. CDR3 length: 19 amino acids. Germline CDR1 is MNHNY and CDR2 is SVGAGI (reference sequence). Trimming removed 5 bases from V and 0 bases from J; junction bases left unmatched: 14. CDR3 in DNA: TGTGCCAGCAGTCCGTTCCGGGACAGGGAGACATATAGCAATCAGCCCCAGCATTTT. It specifies CASSPFRDRETYSNQPQHF.

V and J are TRBV6-4 and TRBJ1-1; the match to TRBD1 covers 7 bases. The CDR3 sequence is 15 residues long. After removal of 6 bases from V and 1 base from J, the junction contained 8 bases not matched to a gene. The germline CDR1 and CDR2 sequences are MRHNA and SNTAGT. The CDR3 coding sequence is TGTGCCAGCAGACCCGCCAGGGGGGCGAACACTGAAGCTTTCTTT. It is translated as CASRPARGANTEAFF.

The rearrangement joins TRBV28 to TRBJ1-5; tentatively, D is TRBD1 (6 bases). V was trimmed by 7 bases and J by 6 bases, leaving 13 bases between them. From germline, CDR1 is MDHEN and CDR2 SYDVKM. CDR3 length: 13 residues. The CDR3 coding sequence is TGTGCCAGCAAACAGGGATTCGTTCAGCCCCAGCATTTT. Translating it yields CASKQGFVQPQHF.

The J gene is TRBJ1-4, the V gene TRBV7-2, with D tentatively TRBD1 (5 bases). Trimming took 3 bases from V and 5 from J, leaving 16 bases between them. CDR1 is SGHTA and CDR2 is FQGNSA in the germline V gene. This CDR3 has 16 amino acids. The CDR3 spells CASSFGPGGMNEKLFF. CDR3 DNA: TGTGCCAGCAGCTTTGGGCCCGGGGGGATGAATGAAAAACTGTTTTTT.

In this sample, this clone turned up a few times. The V call is TRBV5-4, the J call TRBJ1-2; possible D gene TRBD1, 6 bases. This CDR3 is built from 15 residues. Between the trimmed V and J ends, which lost 4 bases and 4 bases, there was a span of 17 bases. CDR1 and CDR2 from the germline V gene are SGHNT and YYREEE (reference sequence). In DNA form, the CDR3 reads TGTGCCAGCAGCCAGAATTCGGGGGGCGGCTATGGCTACACCTTC. Translating gives CASSQNSGGGYGYTF. Combining the CDR3 with reference TRBV5-4 and TRBJ1-2 gives the whole variable domain ETGVTQSPTHLIKTRGQQVTLRCSSQSGHNTVSWYQQALGQGPQFIFQYYREEENGRGNFPPRFSGLQFPNYSSELNVNALELDDSALYLCASSQNSGGGYGYTFGSGTRLTVV.

J is TRBJ2-5 and V is TRBV5-8; 9 bases map to TRBD2. Germline V gives CDR1 SGHTS, CDR2 YDEGEE. J lost 2 bases, V lost 6 bases, and 14 bases had no gene match. The CDR3 sequence is 17 residues long. In DNA form, the CDR3 reads TGTGCCAGCACCAAGGACCCAAGCGGGGGGAGGCAAGAGACCCAGTACTTC. Encoded protein: CASTKDPSGGRQETQYF.

The V call is TRBV25-1, the J call TRBJ1-2, with D unclear. Trimming left V 2 bases short and J 5 bases short, with 9 bases between. The CDR3 spans 13 residues. Germline V gives CDR1 MGHDK, CDR2 SYGVNS. Here the CDR3 DNA reads TGTGCCAGCAGTGAAGGCCTGGGTTATGGCTACACCTTC. It specifies CASSEGLGYGYTF.

This chain joins TRBV7-2 and TRBJ1-3; D is ambiguous. V was cut by 1 base and J by 1 base, with 8 bases left in between. This CDR3 region has 15 residues. Germline V gene data show CDR1 as SGHTA and CDR2 as FQGNSA. The CDR3 protein is CASSLEGYSGNTIYF. The CDR3 nucleotides read TGTGCCAGCAGCTTAGAGGGTTATTCTGGAAACACCATATATTTT.

The DNA for the CDR3 is TGTGCCAGCAGCTTGGGAGGGGGCGCGGTAGGGGAGACCCAGTACTTC. This encodes CASSLGGGAVGETQYF. The chain carries TRBV5-6 and TRBJ2-5, with TRBD1 matching over 7 bases. Germline V gene data show CDR1 as SGHDT and CDR2 as YYEEEE. This CDR3 contains 16 residues. Unmatched junction bases numbered 10, after V lost 0 bases and J lost 5 bases.

V and J are TRBV9 and TRBJ1-1; 10 bases match TRBD1. V gave up 4 bases and J gave up 5 bases; unmatched junction bases: 5. This CDR3 is built from 14 residues. The germline V gene has CDR1 SGDLS and CDR2 YYNGEE. The CDR3 protein is CASSSGTGETEAFF. The CDR3 bases are TGTGCCAGCAGCTCGGGGACAGGGGAAACTGAAGCTTTCTTT.

The V gene is TRBV10-1, the J gene TRBJ2-3, with a weak D call TRBD1 (6 bases). Trimming left V 2 bases short and J 6 bases short, with 15 bases between. There are 15 residues in the CDR3. The V gene's germline CDR1 is WNHNN and CDR2 SYGVQD (reference sequence). CDR3 sequence: CASSEGDRPPDTQYF. CDR3 in DNA: TGCGCCAGCAGTGAGGGAGACAGGCCGCCCGATACGCAGTATTTT.

This clone appeared a single time. The V and J genes are TRBV5-1 and TRBJ1-2; D not certain. CDR3 length equals 14 residues. V was clipped by 0 bases and J by 9 bases, with 15 bases between them. Germline CDR1 reads SGHRS; CDR2 reads YFSETQ. The CDR3 DNA reads TGCGCCAGCAGCTTGGAGGCAATATTAAAAAGCTACACCTTC. This codes for CASSLEAILKSYTF.

V is TRBV4-1 and J is TRBJ1-4; D might be TRBD1 (6 bases). The CDR3 is 15 residues long. V was cut by 2 bases and J by 7 bases, with 14 bases left in between. CDR1 MGHRA and CDR2 YSYEKL come from the germline V gene. CDR3 DNA sequence: TGCGCCAGCAGCCAATTGGGGGCACGCAGTGAAAAACTGTTTTTT. Amino acid sequence: CASSQLGARSEKLFF.

The chain is built from TRBV18 and TRBJ1-2; 7 positions match TRBD1. From germline, CDR1 is KGHSH and CDR2 LQKENI. V trimming: 9 bases; J trimming: 4 bases; junction bases outside the gene matches: 8. The CDR3 has 13 amino acids. CDR3 protein: CASSTGEGYGYTF. CDR3 DNA: TGTGCCAGTTCAACAGGGGAAGGCTATGGCTACACCTTC.

Here the CDR3 reads CASSLVTGGNTGELFF. In nucleotides, the CDR3 is TGCGCCAGCAGCTTGGTGACGGGGGGAAACACCGGGGAGCTGTTTTTT. This chain joins TRBV5-1 and TRBJ2-2, with 7 bases matching TRBD2. The CDR3 has 16 residues. V dropped 0 bases and J dropped 2; count of bases not matched to a gene: 4. Germline CDR1 and CDR2: SGHRS and YFSETQ.